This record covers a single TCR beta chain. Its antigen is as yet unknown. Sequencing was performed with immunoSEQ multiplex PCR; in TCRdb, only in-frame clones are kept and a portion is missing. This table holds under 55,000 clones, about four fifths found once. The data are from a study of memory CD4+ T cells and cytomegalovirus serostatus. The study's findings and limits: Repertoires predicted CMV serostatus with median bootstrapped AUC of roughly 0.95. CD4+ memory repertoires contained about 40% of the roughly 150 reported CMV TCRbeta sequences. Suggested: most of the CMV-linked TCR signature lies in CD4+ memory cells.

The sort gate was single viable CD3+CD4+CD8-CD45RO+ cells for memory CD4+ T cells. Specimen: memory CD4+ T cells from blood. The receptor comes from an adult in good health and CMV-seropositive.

This chain's CDR3 is CASSLGQGAWGGYTF. The CDR3, as DNA: TGTGCCAGCAGCTTGGGCCAGGGAGCGTGGGGTGGCTACACCTTC. The chain combines TRBV11-2 with TRBJ1-2; D perhaps matches TRBD1 (5 bases). Trimming pared 3 bases from V and 7 bases from J, leaving 18 bases between. The CDR3 length is 15 residues. CDR1 and CDR2 (germline): SGHAT, FQNNGV. The full variable domain, completed using reference TRBV11-2 and TRBJ1-2, is EAGVAQSPRYKIIEKRQSVAFWCNPISGHATLYWYQQILGQGPKLLIQFQNNGVVDDSQLPKDRFSAERLKGVDSTLKIQPAKLEDSAVYLCASSLGQGAWGGYTFGSGTRLTVV.